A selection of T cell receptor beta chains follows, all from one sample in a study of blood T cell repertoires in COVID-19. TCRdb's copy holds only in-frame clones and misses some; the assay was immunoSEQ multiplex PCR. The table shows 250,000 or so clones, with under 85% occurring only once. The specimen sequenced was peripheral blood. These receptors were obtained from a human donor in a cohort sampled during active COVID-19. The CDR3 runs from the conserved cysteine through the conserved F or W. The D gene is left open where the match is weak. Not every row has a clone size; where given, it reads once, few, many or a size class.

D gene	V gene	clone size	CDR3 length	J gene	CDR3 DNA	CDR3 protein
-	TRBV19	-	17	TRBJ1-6	TGTGCCAGTAGTATAGTTGCCGGCACATCGGGTAATTCACCCCTCCACTTT	CASSIVAGTSGNSPLHF
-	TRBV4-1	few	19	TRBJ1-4	TGCGCCAGCAGCCAAGATCCGGATGGGGGGTTAGCAACTAATGAAAAACTGTTTTTT	CASSQDPDGGLATNEKLFF
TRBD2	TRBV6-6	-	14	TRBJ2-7	TGTGCCAGCAGTCGTATAGCGGGAAACTACGAGCAGTACTTC	CASSRIAGNYEQYF
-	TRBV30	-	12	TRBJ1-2	TGTGCCTGGAGTAGGGGAGGGTACGGCTACACCTTC	CAWSRGGYGYTF
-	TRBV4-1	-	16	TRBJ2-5	TGCGCCAGCAGCCAAGATCAGGCATCATCGGGGGAGACCCAGTACTTC	CASSQDQASSGETQYF
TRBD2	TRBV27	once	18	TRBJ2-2	TGTGCCAGCAGTGGAGGGACTAGCGGGAGGTTCTCCTTCGGGGAGCTGTTTTTT	CASSGGTSGRFSFGELFF
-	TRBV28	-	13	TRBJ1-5	TGTGCCAGCAATCGCGACAGAGATCAGCCCCAGCATTTT	CASNRDRDQPQHF
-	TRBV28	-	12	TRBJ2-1	TGTGCCAGCAGTCCGGTGAGGAATGAGCAGTTCTTC	CASSPVRNEQFF
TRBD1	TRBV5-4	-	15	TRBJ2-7	TGTGCCAGCAGCTGGGAACGGGACAGAATCTACGAGCAGTACTTC	CASSWERDRIYEQYF
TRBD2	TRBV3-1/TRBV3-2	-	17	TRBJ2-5	TGTGCCAGCAGCCTCCTCTATAGCGGGGGAGACCAAGAGACCCAGTACTTC	CASSLLYSGGDQETQYF
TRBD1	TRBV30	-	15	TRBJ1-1	TGTGCCTGGAGTTCCGGACAGGGGGCACTAACTGAAGCTTTCTTT	CAWSSGQGALTEAFF
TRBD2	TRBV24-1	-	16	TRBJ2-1	TGTGCCACCAGTGATTTTAGACTAGGGAGGGACAATGAGCAGTTCTTC	CATSDFRLGRDNEQFF
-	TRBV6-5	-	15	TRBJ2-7	TGTGCCAGCAGTAATGGACAGAAGCTTCCTGACGAGCAGTACTTC	CASSNGQKLPDEQYF
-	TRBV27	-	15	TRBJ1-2	TGTGCCAGCACCGACCACGACAAAATAAACTATGGCTACACCTTC	CASTDHDKINYGYTF
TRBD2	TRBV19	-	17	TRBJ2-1	TGTGCCAGTAGGAAATCGGGACTATGGAACGACGACGATGAGCAGTTCTTC	CASRKSGLWNDDDEQFF
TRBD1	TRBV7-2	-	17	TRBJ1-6	TGTGCCAGCAGCTCTTTATCTTGGACAGGCTATAATTCACCCCTCCACTTT	CASSSLSWTGYNSPLHF
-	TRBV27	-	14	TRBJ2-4	TGTGCCAGCAGTTTAGGGGGGGGCAGAAACATTCAGTACTTC	CASSLGGGRNIQYF
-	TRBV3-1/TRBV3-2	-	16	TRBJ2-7	TGTGCCAGCAGCCGAATTTCCGGGGGGCCGGGCTACGAGCAGTACTTC	CASSRISGGPGYEQYF
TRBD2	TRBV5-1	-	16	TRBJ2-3	TGCGCCAGCAGCTTGGCGTTAGCGCGGGGGGCCCATACGCAGTATTTT	CASSLALARGAHTQYF
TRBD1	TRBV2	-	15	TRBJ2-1	TGTGCCAGCAGACCCGACAGGGGCTCGCACAATGAGCAGTTCTTC	CASRPDRGSHNEQFF
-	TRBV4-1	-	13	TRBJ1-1	TGCGCCAGCAGCCTTCTTCTGAACACTGAAGCTTTCTTT	CASSLLLNTEAFF
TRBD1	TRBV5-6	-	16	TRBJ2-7	TGTGCCAGCAGCTTGCAGTGGACAGGGAGCTCCTACGAGCAGTACTTC	CASSLQWTGSSYEQYF
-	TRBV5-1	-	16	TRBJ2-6	TGCGCCAGCAGCCCCCCTCAGTCCTCTGGGGCCAACGTCCTGACTTTC	CASSPPQSSGANVLTF
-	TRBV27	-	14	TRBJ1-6	TGTGCCAGCAGGCCAGGCTATATGGATTCACCCCTCCACTTT	CASRPGYMDSPLHF
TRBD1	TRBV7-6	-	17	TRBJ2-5	TGTGCCAGCAGCAACGGGCTCCGAACAGGGGGCGATGAGACCCAGTACTTC	CASSNGLRTGGDETQYF
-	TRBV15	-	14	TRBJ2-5	TGTGCCACCAGCAGAGACACAGGGAAAGAGACCCAGTACTTC	CATSRDTGKETQYF
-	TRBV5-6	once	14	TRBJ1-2	TGTGCCAGCAGCTTGTCTCCGGTTAACTATGGCTACACCTTC	CASSLSPVNYGYTF
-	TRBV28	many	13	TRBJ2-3	TGTGCCAGCAGTCCGACTAGCACAGATACGCAGTATTTT	CASSPTSTDTQYF
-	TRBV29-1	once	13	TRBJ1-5	TGCAGCGTCGGAGGGGACCCCAATCAGCCCCAGCATTTT	CSVGGDPNQPQHF
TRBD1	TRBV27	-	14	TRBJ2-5	TGTGCCAGCAGATCACAGGGGGCGCAAGAGACCCAGTACTTC	CASRSQGAQETQYF
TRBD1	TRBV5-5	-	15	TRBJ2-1	TGTGCCAGCAGCTTACTTGGACAGGGGGCTAATGAGCAGTTCTTC	CASSLLGQGANEQFF
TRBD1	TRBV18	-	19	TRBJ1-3	TGTGCCAGCTCAACATGGGACAGGGGGCCTACACCCTCTGGAAACACCATATATTTT	CASSTWDRGPTPSGNTIYF
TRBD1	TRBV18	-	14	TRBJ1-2	TGTGCCAGCTCTCAGTGGACAGGGGATATTGGCTACACCTTC	CASSQWTGDIGYTF
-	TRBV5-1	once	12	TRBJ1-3	TGCGCCAGCAGCGGGCAAGGAAACACCATATATTTT	CASSGQGNTIYF
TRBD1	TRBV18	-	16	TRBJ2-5	TGTGCCAGCTCACGACCGGGACAGGGTTACCAAGAGACCCAGTACTTC	CASSRPGQGYQETQYF
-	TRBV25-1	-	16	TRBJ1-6	TGTGCCAGCAGTGAATTACTGGGGGCTGGGAATTCACCCCTCCACTTT	CASSELLGAGNSPLHF
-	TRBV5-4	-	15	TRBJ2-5	TGTGCCAGCAGCATACGGTCAGGTATGCAAGAGACCCAGTACTTC	CASSIRSGMQETQYF
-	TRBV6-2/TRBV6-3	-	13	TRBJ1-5	TGTGCCAGCAGTTCAGATAGCAATCAGCCCCAGCATTTT	CASSSDSNQPQHF
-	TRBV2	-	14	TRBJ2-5	TGTGCCAGCAGTGAATTAGACATCCAAGAGACCCAGTACTTC	CASSELDIQETQYF
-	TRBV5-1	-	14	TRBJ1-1	TGCGCCAGCAGCTTGGAAACGAGCGGGACTGAAGCTTTCTTT	CASSLETSGTEAFF
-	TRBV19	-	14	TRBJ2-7	TGTGCCAGTAGTATCAGCGCCAACACCTACGAGCAGTACTTC	CASSISANTYEQYF
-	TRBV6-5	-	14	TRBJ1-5	TGTGCCAGCAGTCGTCAGGGGATCAATCAGCCCCAGCATTTT	CASSRQGINQPQHF
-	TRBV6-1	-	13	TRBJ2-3	TGTGCCAGCAGTGAACAACAATCAGATACGCAGTATTTT	CASSEQQSDTQYF
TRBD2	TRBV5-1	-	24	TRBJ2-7	TGCGCCAGCAGCTTGGTTTGGGCAGGCCATCAGGCTAGCGGGAGTCAGGGGCGGGCCTACGAGCAGTACTTC	CASSLVWAGHQASGSQGRAYEQYF
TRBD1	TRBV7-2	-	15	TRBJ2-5	TGTGCCAGCACCCTGGGACAGTCGTACCAAGAGACCCAGTACTTC	CASTLGQSYQETQYF
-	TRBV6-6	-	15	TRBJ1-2	TGTGCCAGCAGTAAGTCAGGAGGACTTGACGATGGCTACACCTTC	CASSKSGGLDDGYTF
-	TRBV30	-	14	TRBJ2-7	TGTGCCTGGAGTAACCCCGGGACTGGCGTCGAGCAGTACTTC	CAWSNPGTGVEQYF
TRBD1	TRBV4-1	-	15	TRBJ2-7	TGCGCCAGCAGCCAAGAGGGACAGGGAGGCTACGAGCAGTACTTC	CASSQEGQGGYEQYF
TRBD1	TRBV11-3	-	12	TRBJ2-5	TGTGCCAGCAGCTTAACAGGGGGGACCCAGTACTTC	CASSLTGGTQYF
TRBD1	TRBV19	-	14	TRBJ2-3	TGTGCCAGTAGTAGGACAGGGTCGCGGGATACGCAGTATTTT	CASSRTGSRDTQYF